This TCR beta chain appears in the sequencing data of a study of identical twins. The V end was cut by 5 bases, the J end by 10 bases, with 16 bases between. Germline V CDR1 and CDR2: SGHNT, YENEEA. This CDR3 region has 13 residues. cDNA carried unique molecular identifiers, and a universal primer site was added by template switching. TCRdb reprocessed the 5' RACE reads with MiXCR, giving one entry per CDR3 protein. Of about 530,000 distinct CDR3 sequences in the sample, about a fifth were seen once. The same sample was also used in a study of yellow fever vaccine responses in identical twins.

Sequencing input: CD4+ T cells sorted from blood. J is TRBJ2-3 and V is TRBV11-3, with no clear D. This receptor was identified in a woman under 30 in good health. The CDR3 DNA sequence: TGTGCCAGCAGCCCCGGGCCAGAGGTGTCGCAGTATTTT. It encodes CASSPGPEVSQYF.